This T cell receptor (beta chain) appears in the sequencing data of a study of cytomegalovirus exposure and HLA in healthy donors. Study overall: Membership in the Caucasian-associated ancestry cluster was found for around 81% of about 430 genotyped donors.

Study results and limitations: It was confirmed in vitro that a few of the CMV-associated chains were specific for CMV antigens. When a later analysis was performed, an Asian-associated ancestry cluster reportedly had fewer N-insertions than the roughly 690-donor mean. Cytomegalovirus association was assigned to about 150 TCR beta chains.

A few counts support this clone. The target antigen is unknown. Germline-derived CDR1 and CDR2 are SEHNR and FQNEAQ (reference sequence). This CDR3 spans 13 amino acids. The study ran its PCR with 60 Vbeta and 13 Jbeta primers. Produced via immunoSEQ multiplex PCR; TCRdb's table is partial and in-frame only. The repertoire holds some 170,000 clones, almost 80% seen once, with over 1% in the top ten. The chain couples TRBV7-9 to TRBJ1-2; 8 nucleotides line up with TRBD1. The sequenced sample consisted of PBMCs. This clonotype was sampled from a woman aged 45-65 years in good health and CMV-seronegative. CDR3 loop: CVMTGDSDYGYTF. Here the CDR3 DNA reads TGTGTCATGACAGGGGACTCTGACTATGGCTACACCTTC.